The entry that follows covers one TCR beta chain sequence. The specificity of this receptor is unknown. It has no much larger one-base neighbor in the sample; base qualities were not kept. This entry belongs to a study of blood T cell repertoires in COVID-19 (dated by TCRdb to the early 2020s). Background on the whole study: Samples from collaborators originated in the United States, Italy and Spain and spanned both the acute and convalescent phases of COVID-19. The prospective study material was composed of cDNA or gDNA derived from T cells, B-cell-depleted T cells, or PBMCs. Deeply sampled blood TCRbeta repertoires from subjects exposed to, actively infected with, or recovered from COVID-19 were included in the dataset. The repertoires were made available in a free public database intended to serve as a resource for research on the immune response to SARS-CoV-2. The samples were drawn from two sources: the first 160 participants of the ongoing ImmuneRACE study, and approximately 1,300 subjects contributed by 6 global collaborators. A de-identified subject ID, COVID-19 status, age in years and sex were almost always included in the sample metadata. Where HLA class I and class II types were available, the types were taken from metadata supplied by the sample provider, not from assay-based typing. Findings and caveats that apply to the study as a whole: The amount of clinical and demographic metadata varied by source and participant and was provided uncurated.

TCRbeta CDR3 regions were amplified from genomic DNA by means of the immunoSEQ Assay, a bias-controlled multiplex PCR. From the authors' description of their analysis: The number of nucleated cells in each sample was estimated by amplification of reference gene primers within the assay. To quantify the absolute abundance of each unique TCRbeta CDR3 rearrangement, sequence reads were collapsed and filtered. For each sample, productive Simpson clonality was calculated as the square root of Simpson's diversity index across productive rearrangements. TCRdb re-hosts the immuneACCESS table, in-frame sequences only. Its copies lack some clones; in the studies checked, an unresolved V gene accounts for under half of them, and the cause for the rest is not known. The V and J calls and the clone size are those of that table, but D and trimming were determined from the DNA. The table for this sample lists 200,000 or so clones; roughly four fifths of them were counted only once. The ten largest clones capture around 2% of the sample.

Collaborating institutions collected whole blood in K2EDTA tubes following their own protocols. Collaborator samples were shipped for TCRbeta analysis as frozen whole blood, isolated PBMCs, or DNA extracted from either sample type. In the germline V gene, CDR1 corresponds to SGHVS and CDR2 to FQNEAQ. Trimming removed 0 bases from V and 0 bases from J, leaving 12 bases between the germline ends. The CDR3 runs 17 residues from the cysteine to the phenylalanine. The CDR3 DNA has 51 bases and is translated from base 1. The clonotype originates from a woman in her sixties with acute or convalescent COVID-19. The sequence links TRBV7-8 to TRBJ1-5; the D gene assignment is ambiguous. The sample taken for sequencing was peripheral blood. The DNA reads TGTGCCAGCAGCTTAGCGCCCGAGAGATATAGCAATCAGCCCCAGCATTTT. It is translated as CASSLAPERYSNQPQHF.